Listed below are T cell receptor beta chains from one sample, sequenced in a study of cytomegalovirus exposure and HLA in healthy donors. Profiled with immunoSEQ multiplex PCR; TCRdb holds only in-frame clones, not every one. Among 55,000 to 80,000 clones, roughly 86% were seen once, and the ten largest hold over 1.5%. Sequencing was performed on PBMCs. The receptor set was obtained from a man aged 18-30 years in good health and CMV-seronegative. CDR3s include the opening cysteine and the closing phenylalanine or tryptophan. The D gene is left open where the match is weak. Rows give clone size only sometimes, using once, few, many, or a class for an expanded clone.

J gene | clone size | D gene | V gene | CDR3 protein | CDR3 DNA
TRBJ2-4 | . | . | TRBV5-5 | CASSRVAGATKNIQYF | TGTGCCAGCAGTAGGGTGGCGGGGGCTACCAAAAACATTCAGTACTTC
TRBJ2-7 | . | . | TRBV29-1 | CSVEDPGVEGRAYEQYF | TGCAGCGTTGAAGATCCCGGGGTGGAGGGAAGGGCCTACGAGCAGTACTTC
TRBJ2-5 | . | TRBD2 | TRBV19 | CASSIGGGWGETQYF | TGTGCCAGTAGTATAGGCGGGGGGTGGGGAGAGACCCAGTACTTC
TRBJ1-5 | . | TRBD1 | TRBV30 | CAWSVITGGEAQHF | TGTGCCTGGAGTGTTATTACAGGGGGTGAGGCCCAGCATTTT
TRBJ1-1 | . | . | TRBV10-3 | CAISGYSSEAFF | TGTGCCATCAGTGGCTACAGTTCTGAAGCTTTCTTT
TRBJ2-5 | . | TRBD1 | TRBV19 | CASTQGNQETQYF | TGTGCCAGTACACAGGGGAACCAAGAGACCCAGTACTTC
TRBJ2-7 | . | TRBD1 | TRBV11-1 | CASSLTGAYEQYF | TGTGCCAGCAGCTTAACAGGGGCCTACGAGCAGTACTTC
TRBJ1-1 | . | . | TRBV6-4 | CASSDSTETEAFF | TGTGCCAGCAGTGACTCGACAGAAACTGAAGCTTTCTTT
TRBJ2-2 | . | . | TRBV6-4 | CASSDSEEAGELFF | TGTGCCAGCAGTGACTCAGAGGAAGCCGGGGAGCTGTTTTTT
TRBJ2-1 | once | TRBD2 | TRBV28 | CASKISGTYNEQFF | TGTGCCAGCAAAATTAGCGGGACCTACAATGAGCAGTTCTTC
TRBJ1-5 | . | . | TRBV7-6 | CASSLRPDSNQPQHF | TGTGCCAGCAGCTTACGCCCAGATAGCAATCAGCCCCAGCATTTT
TRBJ2-2 | . | . | TRBV2 | CASRPRSGDTGELFF | TGTGCCAGCAGACCTCGTAGCGGAGACACCGGGGAGCTGTTTTTT
TRBJ2-1 | . | . | TRBV29-1 | CSVGSGEQFF | TGCAGCGTTGGGTCGGGTGAGCAGTTCTTC
TRBJ1-3 | . | . | TRBV15 | CATSRVSGAVSGNTIYF | TGTGCCACCAGCAGAGTCAGCGGGGCCGTCTCTGGAAACACCATATATTTT
TRBJ2-3 | . | . | TRBV5-6 | CASSANAGVGDTQYF | TGTGCCAGCAGCGCTAACGCAGGGGTAGGAGATACGCAGTATTTT
TRBJ1-4 | . | TRBD1 | TRBV5-6 | CASSLRTGVYEKLFF | TGTGCCAGCAGCTTGCGGACAGGAGTTTATGAAAAACTGTTTTTT